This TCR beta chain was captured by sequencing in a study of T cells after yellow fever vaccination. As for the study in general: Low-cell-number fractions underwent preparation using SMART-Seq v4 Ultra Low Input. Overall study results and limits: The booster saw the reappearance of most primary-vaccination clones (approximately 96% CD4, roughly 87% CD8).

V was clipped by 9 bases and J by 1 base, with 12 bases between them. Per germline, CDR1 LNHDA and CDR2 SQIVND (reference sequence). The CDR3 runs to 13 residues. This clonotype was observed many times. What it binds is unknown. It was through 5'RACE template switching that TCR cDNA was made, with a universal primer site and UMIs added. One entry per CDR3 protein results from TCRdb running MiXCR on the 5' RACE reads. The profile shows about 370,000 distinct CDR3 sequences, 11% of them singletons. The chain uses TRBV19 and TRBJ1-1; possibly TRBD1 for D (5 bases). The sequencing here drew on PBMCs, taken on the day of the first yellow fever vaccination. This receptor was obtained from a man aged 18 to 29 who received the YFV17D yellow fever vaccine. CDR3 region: CASSTGGNTEAFF. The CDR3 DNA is TGTGCCAGCAGCACGGGGGGGAACACTGAAGCTTTCTTT. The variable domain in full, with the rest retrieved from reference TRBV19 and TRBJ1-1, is DGGITQSPKYLFRKEGQNVTLSCEQNLNHDAMYWYRQDPGQGLRLIYYSQIVNDFQKGDIAEGYSVSREKKESFPLTVTSAQKNPTAFYLCASSTGGNTEAFFGQGTRLTVV.